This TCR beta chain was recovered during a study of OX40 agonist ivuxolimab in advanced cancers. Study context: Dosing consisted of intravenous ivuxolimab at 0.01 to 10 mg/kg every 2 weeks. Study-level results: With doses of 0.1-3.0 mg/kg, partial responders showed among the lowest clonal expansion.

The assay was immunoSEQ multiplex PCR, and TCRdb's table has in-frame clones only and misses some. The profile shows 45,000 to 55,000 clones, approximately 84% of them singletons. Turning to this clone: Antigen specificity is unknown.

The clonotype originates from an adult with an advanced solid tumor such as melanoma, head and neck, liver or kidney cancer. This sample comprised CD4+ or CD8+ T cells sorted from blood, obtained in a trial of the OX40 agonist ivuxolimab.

CDR3 nucleotide sequence: TGTGCCAGTAGGGCGGGTCTCAGCTCTGGGGCCAACGTCCTGACTTTC. Protein sequence: CASRAGLSSGANVLTF. The chain carries TRBV19 and TRBJ2-6; D is perhaps TRBD2 (5 bases). The CDR3 has 16 residues. Germline-derived CDR1 and CDR2 are LNHDA and SQIVND (reference sequence). The V end was cut by 6 bases, the J end by 0 bases, with 12 bases between.